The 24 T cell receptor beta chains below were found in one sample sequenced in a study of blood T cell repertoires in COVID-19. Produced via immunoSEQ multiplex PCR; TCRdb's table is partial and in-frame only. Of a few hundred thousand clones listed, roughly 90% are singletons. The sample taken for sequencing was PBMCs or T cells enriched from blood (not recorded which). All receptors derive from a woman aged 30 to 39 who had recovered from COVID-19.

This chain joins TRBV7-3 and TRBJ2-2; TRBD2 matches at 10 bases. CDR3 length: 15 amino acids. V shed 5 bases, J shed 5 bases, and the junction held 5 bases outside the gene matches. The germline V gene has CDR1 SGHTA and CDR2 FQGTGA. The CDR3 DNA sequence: TGTGCCAGCAGCCTTTCTAGCGGGGGAACCGGGGAGCTGTTTTTT. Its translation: CASSLSSGGTGELFF.

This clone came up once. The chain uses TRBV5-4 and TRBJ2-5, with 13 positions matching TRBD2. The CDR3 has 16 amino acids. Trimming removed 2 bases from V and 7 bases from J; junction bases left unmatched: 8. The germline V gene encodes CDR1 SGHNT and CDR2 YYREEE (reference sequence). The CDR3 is CASSFGLAGVLGTQYF. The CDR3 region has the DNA TGTGCCAGCAGCTTCGGACTAGCGGGAGTATTAGGGACCCAGTACTTC.

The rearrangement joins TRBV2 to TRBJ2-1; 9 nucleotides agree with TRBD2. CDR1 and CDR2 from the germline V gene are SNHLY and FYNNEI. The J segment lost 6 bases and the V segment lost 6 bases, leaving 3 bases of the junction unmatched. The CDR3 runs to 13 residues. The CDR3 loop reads CASSSSGINEQFF. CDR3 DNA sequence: TGTGCCAGCAGCTCTAGCGGGATCAATGAGCAGTTCTTC. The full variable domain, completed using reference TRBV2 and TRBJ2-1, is EPEVTQTPSHQVTQMGQEVILRCVPISNHLYFYWYRQILGQKVEFLVSFYNNEISEKSEIFDDQFSVERPDGSNFTLKIRSTKLEDSAMYFCASSSSGINEQFFGPGTRLTVL.

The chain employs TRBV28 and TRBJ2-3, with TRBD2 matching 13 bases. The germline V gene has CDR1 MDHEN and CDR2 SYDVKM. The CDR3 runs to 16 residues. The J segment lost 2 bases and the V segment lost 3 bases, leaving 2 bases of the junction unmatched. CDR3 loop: CASSFTSGRVTDTQYF. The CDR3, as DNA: TGTGCCAGCAGTTTCACTAGCGGGAGGGTCACAGATACGCAGTATTTT.

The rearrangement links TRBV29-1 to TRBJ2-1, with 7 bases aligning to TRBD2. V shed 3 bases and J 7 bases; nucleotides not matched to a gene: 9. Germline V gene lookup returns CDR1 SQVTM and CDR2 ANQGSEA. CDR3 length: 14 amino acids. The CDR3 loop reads CSVDTRLAQNEQFF. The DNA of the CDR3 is TGCAGCGTTGACACGCGACTAGCCCAAAATGAGCAGTTCTTC.

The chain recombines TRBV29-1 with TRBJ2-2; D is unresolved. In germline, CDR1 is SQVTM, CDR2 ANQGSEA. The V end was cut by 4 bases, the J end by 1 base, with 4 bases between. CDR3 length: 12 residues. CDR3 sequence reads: CSVVQNTGELFF. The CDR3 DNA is TGCAGCGTTGTACAGAACACCGGGGAGCTGTTTTTT.

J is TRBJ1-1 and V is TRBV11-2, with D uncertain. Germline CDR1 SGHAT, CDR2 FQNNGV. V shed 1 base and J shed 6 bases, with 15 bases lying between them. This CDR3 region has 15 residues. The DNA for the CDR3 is TGTGCCAGCAGCTTAGTCCGCGAGGGTTGGGCTGAAGCTTTCTTT. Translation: CASSLVREGWAEAFF.

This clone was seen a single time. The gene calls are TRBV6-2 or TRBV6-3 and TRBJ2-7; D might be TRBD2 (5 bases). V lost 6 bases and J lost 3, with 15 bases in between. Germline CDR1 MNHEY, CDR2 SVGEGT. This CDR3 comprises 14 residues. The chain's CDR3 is CASSRRLFRYEQYF. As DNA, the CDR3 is TGTGCCAGCAGCAGGAGGTTGTTCCGCTACGAGCAGTACTTC.

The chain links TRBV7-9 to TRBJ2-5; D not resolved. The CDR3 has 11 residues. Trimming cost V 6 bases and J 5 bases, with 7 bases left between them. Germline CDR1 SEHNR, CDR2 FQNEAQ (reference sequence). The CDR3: CASRYEETQYF. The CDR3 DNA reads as TGTGCCAGCAGGTATGAGGAGACCCAGTACTTC.

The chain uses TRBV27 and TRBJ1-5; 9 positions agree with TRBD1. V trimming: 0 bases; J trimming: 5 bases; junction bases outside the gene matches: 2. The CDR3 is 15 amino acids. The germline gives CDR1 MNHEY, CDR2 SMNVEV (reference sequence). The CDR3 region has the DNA TGTGCCAGCAGTTTATCAGGGACAGGGTATCAGCCCCAGCATTTT. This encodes CASSLSGTGYQPQHF.

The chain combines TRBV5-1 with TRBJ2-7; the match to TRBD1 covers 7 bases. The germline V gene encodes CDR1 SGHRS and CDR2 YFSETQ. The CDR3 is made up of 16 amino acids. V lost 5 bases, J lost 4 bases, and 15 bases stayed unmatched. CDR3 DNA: TGCGCCAGCAGGCAGACAGGGCCTTCTACGGGATACGAGCAGTACTTC. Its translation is CASRQTGPSTGYEQYF. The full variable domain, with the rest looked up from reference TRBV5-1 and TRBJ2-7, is KAGVTQTPRYLIKTRGQQVTLSCSPISGHRSVSWYQQTPGQGLQFLFEYFSETQRNKGNFPGRFSGRQFSNSRSEMNVSTLELGDSALYLCASRQTGPSTGYEQYFGPGTRLTVT.

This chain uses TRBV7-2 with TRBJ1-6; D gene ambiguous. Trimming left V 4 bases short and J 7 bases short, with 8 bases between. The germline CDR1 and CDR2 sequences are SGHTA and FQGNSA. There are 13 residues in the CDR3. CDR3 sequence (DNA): TGTGCCAGCAGCTCGAGAGGGAATTCACCCCTCCACTTT. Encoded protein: CASSSRGNSPLHF.

The CDR3 spells CAIRGQGAEMPLHF. The DNA for the CDR3 is TGTGCCATCAGGGGACAGGGGGCAGAGATGCCCCTCCACTTT. This chain connects TRBV10-3 to TRBJ1-6; TRBD1 agrees at 12 bases. In germline, CDR1 is ENHRY, CDR2 SYGVKD. The CDR3 runs to 14 residues. V shed 6 bases, J shed 13 bases, and the junction held 7 bases outside the gene matches.

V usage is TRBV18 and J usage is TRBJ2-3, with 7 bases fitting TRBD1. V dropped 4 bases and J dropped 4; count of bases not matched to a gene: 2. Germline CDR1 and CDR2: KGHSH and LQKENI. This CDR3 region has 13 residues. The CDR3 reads CASSQGAADTQYF. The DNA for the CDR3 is TGTGCCAGCTCACAGGGGGCTGCAGATACGCAGTATTTT. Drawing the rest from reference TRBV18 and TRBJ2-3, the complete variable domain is NAGVMQNPRHLVRRRGQEARLRCSPMKGHSHVYWYRQLPEEGLKFMVYLQKENIIDESGMPKERFSAEFPKEGPSILRIQQVVRGDSAAYFCASSQGAADTQYFGPGTRLTVL.

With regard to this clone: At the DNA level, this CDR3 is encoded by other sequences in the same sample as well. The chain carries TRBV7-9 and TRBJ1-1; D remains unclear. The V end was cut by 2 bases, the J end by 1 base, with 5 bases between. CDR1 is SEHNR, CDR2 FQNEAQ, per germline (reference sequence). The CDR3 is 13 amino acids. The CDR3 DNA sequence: TGTGCCAGCAGCTTATCCGGGAACACTGAAGCTTTCTTT. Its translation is CASSLSGNTEAFF. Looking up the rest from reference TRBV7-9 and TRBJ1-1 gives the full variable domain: DTGVSQNPRHKITKRGQNVTFRCDPISEHNRLYWYRQTLGQGPEFLTYFQNEAQLEKSRLLSDRFSAERPKGSFSTLEIQRTEQGDSAMYLCASSLSGNTEAFFGQGTRLTVV.

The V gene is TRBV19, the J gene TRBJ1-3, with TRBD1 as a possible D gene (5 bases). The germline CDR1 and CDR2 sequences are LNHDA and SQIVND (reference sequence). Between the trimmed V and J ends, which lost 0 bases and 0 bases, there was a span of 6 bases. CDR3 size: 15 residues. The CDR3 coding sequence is TGTGCCAGTAGTATAGAAGGGGCCTCTGGAAACACCATATATTTT. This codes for CASSIEGASGNTIYF.

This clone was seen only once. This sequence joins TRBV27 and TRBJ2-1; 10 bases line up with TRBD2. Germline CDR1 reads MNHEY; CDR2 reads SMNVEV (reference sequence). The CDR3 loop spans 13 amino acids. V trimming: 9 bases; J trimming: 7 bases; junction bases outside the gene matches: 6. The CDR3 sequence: CASATSGRNEQFF. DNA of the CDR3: TGTGCCAGTGCGACTAGCGGGCGAAATGAGCAGTTCTTC.

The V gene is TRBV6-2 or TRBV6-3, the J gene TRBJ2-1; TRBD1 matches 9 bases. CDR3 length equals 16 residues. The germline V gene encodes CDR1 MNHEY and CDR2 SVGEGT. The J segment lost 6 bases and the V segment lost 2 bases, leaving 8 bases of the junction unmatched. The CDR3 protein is CASSYRGQGRGNEQFF. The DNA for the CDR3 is TGTGCCAGCAGTTACCGGGGACAGGGCCGGGGCAATGAGCAGTTCTTC.

The CDR3 bases are TGTGCCAGCAGCTTTCAGGGCGGTCGGGCCGGAAACACCATATATTTT. Its translation: CASSFQGGRAGNTIYF. The chain carries TRBV7-2 and TRBJ1-3, with D possibly TRBD1 on 5 matching bases. In germline, CDR1 is SGHTA, CDR2 FQGNSA. V was cut by 3 bases and J by 4 bases, with 16 bases left in between. This CDR3 comprises 16 residues.

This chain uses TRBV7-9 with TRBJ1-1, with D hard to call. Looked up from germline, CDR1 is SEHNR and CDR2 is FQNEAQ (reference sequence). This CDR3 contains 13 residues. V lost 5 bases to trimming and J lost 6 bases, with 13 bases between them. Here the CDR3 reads CASSVRAEAEAFF. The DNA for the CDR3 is TGTGCCAGCAGCGTACGAGCGGAGGCTGAAGCTTTCTTT.

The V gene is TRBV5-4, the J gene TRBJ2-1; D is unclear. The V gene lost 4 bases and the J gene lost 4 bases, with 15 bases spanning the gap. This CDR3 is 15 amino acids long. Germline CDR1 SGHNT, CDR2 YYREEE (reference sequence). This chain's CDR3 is CASSPYNVQYNEQFF. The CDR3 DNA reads TGTGCCAGCAGCCCCTATAACGTCCAATACAATGAGCAGTTCTTC.

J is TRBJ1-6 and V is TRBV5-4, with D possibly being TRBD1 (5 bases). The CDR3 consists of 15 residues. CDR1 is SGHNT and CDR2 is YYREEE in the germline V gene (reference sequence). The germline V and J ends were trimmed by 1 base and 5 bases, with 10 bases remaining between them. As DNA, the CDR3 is TGTGCCAGCAGCTTGCAGGGTAGGAATAATTCACCCCTCCACTTT. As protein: CASSLQGRNNSPLHF.

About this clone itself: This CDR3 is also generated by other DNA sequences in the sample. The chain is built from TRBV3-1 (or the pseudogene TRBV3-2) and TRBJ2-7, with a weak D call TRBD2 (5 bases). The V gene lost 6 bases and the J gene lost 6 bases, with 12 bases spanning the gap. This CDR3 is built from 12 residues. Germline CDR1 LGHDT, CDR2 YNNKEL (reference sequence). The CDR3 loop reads CASSSTGSEQYF. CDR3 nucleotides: TGTGCCAGCAGTTCGACGGGGAGCGAGCAGTACTTC.

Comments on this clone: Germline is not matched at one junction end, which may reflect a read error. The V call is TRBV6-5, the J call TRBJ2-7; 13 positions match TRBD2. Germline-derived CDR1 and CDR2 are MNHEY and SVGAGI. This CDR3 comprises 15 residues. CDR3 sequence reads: CASRAGTSGTYGQYF. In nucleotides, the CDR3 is TGTGCCAGCAGAGCCGGGACTAGCGGGACCTACGGGCAGTACTTC.